This T cell receptor beta chain comes out of a study of shared clonotypes between healthy human individuals. Turning to the study itself: Donor ages ranged 18 to 49 years: two women, a few men.

TCRdb's table, derived via immunoSEQ multiplex PCR, lists solely in-frame clones and lacks some. In the table there are over 1.4 million clones, more than 95% of which are singletons. This clone was recorded once. Germline V CDR1 and CDR2: SQVTM, ANQGSEA. V shed 6 bases, J shed 4 bases, and the junction held 7 bases outside the gene matches. This CDR3 is 14 amino acids long. The chain uses TRBV29-1 and TRBJ2-4; 9 nucleotides match TRBD1. This TCR was recovered from a man aged 30 to 39 in good health. The specimen was naive CD4+ T cells sorted from blood. Described subset: CD45RA+ positively selected. This chain's CDR3 is CSVVGQGTKNIQYF. CDR3 nucleotide sequence: TGCAGCGTCGTAGGACAGGGGACAAAAAACATTCAGTACTTC.